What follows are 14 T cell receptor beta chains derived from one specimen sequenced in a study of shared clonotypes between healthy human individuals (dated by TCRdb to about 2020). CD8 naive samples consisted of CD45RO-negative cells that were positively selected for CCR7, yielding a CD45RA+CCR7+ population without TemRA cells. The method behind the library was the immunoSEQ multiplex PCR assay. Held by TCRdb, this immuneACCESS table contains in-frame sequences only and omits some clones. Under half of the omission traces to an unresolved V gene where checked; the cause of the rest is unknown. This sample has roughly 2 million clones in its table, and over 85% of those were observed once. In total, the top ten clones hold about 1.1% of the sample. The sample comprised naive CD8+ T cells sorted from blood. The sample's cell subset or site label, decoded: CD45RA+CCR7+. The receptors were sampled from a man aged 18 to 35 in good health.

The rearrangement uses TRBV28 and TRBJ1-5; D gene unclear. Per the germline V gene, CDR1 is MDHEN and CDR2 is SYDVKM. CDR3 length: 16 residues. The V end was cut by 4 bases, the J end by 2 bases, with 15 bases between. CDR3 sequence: CASSSPLTPGNQPQHF. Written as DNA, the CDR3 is TGTGCCAGCAGTTCCCCCTTAACGCCGGGCAATCAGCCCCAGCATTTT.

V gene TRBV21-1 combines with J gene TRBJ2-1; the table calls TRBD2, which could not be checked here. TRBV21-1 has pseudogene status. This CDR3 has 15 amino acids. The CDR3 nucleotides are TGTGCCAGCAGGACTGGAGGCGCCGAGTTCAATGAGCAGTTCTTC. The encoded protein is CASRTGGAEFNEQFF.

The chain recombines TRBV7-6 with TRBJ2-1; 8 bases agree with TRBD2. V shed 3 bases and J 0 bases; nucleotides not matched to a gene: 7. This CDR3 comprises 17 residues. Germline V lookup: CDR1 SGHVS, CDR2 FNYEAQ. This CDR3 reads CASSFRLAGNSYNEQFF. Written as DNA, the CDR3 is TGTGCCAGCAGCTTTCGGCTAGCGGGCAACTCCTACAATGAGCAGTTCTTC.

The chain's CDR3 is CASRTAKGTYEQYF. The CDR3 DNA is TGTGCCAGCAGAACTGCAAAGGGGACCTACGAGCAGTACTTC. This rearrangement joins TRBV6-5 to TRBJ2-7; a weak D match, TRBD1 (5 bases). CDR3 size: 14 residues. Trimming shortened V by 6 bases and J by 2 bases, and 14 bases separated the two germline ends. Germline values: CDR1 MNHEY, CDR2 SVGAGI.

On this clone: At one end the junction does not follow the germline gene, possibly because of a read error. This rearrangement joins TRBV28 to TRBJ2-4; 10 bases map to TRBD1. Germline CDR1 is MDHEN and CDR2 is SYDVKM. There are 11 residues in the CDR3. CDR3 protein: CASSSEGQGTF. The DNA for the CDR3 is TGTGCCAGCAGTTCGGAGGGACAGGGGACGTTC.

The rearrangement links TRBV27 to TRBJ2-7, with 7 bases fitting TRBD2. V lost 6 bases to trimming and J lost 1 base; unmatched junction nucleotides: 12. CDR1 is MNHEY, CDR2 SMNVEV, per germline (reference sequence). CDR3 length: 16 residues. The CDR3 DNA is TGTGCCAGCAGCCACTCCGCGGGGGTACTATCCTACGAGCAGTACTTC. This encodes CASSHSAGVLSYEQYF.

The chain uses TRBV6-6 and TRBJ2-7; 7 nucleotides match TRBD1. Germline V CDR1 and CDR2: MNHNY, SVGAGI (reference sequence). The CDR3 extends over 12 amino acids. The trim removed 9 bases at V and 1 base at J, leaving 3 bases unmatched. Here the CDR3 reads CASTGVSYEQYF. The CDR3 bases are TGTGCCAGTACAGGGGTATCCTACGAGCAGTACTTC.

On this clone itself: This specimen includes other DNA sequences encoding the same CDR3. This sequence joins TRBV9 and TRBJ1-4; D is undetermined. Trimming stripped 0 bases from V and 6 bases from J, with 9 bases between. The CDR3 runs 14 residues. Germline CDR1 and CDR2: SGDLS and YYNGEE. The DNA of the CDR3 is TGTGCCAGCAGCGTAGGCGGGGAAGATGAAAAACTGTTTTTT. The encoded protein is CASSVGGEDEKLFF.

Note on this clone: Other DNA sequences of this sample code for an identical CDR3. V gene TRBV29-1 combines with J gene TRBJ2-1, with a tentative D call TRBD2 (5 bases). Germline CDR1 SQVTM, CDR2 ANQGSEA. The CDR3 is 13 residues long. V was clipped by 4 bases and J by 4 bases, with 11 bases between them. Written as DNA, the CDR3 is TGCAGCGTTGTGCTAGCTGGGTACAATGAGCAGTTCTTC. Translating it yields CSVVLAGYNEQFF.

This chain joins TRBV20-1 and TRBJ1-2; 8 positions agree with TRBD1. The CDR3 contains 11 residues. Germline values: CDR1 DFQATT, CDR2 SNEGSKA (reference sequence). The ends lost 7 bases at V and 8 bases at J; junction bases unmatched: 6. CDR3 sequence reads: CSEWTGNGYTF. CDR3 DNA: TGCAGTGAGTGGACAGGGAACGGCTACACCTTC.

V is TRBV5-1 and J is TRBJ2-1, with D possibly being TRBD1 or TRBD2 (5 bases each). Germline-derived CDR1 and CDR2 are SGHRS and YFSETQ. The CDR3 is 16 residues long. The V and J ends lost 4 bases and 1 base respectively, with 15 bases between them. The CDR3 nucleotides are TGCGCCAGCAGCAAGGAATGGGACGAATCCTACAATGAGCAGTTCTTC. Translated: CASSKEWDESYNEQFF.

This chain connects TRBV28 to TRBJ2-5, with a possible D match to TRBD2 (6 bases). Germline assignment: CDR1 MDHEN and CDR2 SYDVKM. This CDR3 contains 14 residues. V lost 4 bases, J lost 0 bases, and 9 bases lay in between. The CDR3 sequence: CASSWVADQETQYF. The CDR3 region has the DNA TGTGCCAGCAGTTGGGTAGCGGACCAAGAGACCCAGTACTTC.

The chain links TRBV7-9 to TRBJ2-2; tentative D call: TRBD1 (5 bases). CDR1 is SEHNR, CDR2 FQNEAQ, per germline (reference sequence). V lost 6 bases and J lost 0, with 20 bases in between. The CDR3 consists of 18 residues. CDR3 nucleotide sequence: TGTGCCAGCAGTTCAACGAAAGGGGCCAGCCCGAACACCGGGGAGCTGTTTTTT. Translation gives CASSSTKGASPNTGELFF.

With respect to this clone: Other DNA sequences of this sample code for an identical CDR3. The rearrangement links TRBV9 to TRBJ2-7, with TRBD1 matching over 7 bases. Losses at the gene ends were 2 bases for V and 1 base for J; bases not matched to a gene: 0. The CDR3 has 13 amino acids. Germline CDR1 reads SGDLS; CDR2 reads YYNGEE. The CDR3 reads CASSVGQSYEQYF. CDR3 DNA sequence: TGTGCCAGCAGCGTGGGACAGTCCTACGAGCAGTACTTC.